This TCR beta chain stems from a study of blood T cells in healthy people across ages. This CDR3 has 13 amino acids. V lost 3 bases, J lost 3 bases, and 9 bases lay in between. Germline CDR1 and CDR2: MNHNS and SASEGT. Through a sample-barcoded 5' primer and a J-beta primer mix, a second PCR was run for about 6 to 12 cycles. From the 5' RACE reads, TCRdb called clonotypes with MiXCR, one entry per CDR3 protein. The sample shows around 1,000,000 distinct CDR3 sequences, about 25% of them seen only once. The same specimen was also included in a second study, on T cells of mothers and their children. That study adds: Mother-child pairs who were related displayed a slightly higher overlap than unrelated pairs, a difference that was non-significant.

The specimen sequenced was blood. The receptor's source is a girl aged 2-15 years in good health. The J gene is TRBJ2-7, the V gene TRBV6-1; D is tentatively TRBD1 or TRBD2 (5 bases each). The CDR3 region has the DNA TGTGCCAGCAGTGACCTGGGGGACTACGAGCAGTACTTC. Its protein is CASSDLGDYEQYF.